Listed below are T cell receptor beta chains from one sample, sequenced in a study of blood T cell repertoires in COVID-19. Method: immunoSEQ multiplex PCR; TCRdb's copy keeps in-frame clones and lacks some. The table has fewer than 150,000 clones, approximately 89% seen once. Sequencing input: peripheral blood. The origin of the receptors is a human donor in a cohort sampled during active COVID-19. The CDR3 runs from the conserved cysteine through the conserved F or W. D genes are given only for firm matches. Only part of the rows carry a size: once, few, many, or a class if the clone is expanded.

J,size,D,V,DNA,CDR3
TRBJ1-1,-,-,TRBV29-1,TGCAGCGTGCGGGCCACCAACACTGAAGCTTTCTTT,CSVRATNTEAFF
TRBJ2-5,-,TRBD2,TRBV6-1,TGTGCCAGCAGTGAATATACGACTAGCGGGAGCAGTACGAGAGAGACCCAGTACTTC,CASSEYTTSGSSTRETQYF
TRBJ2-3,once,TRBD2,TRBV6-6,TGTGCCAGCAGTTCAGCGGGAACAACAGATACGCAGTATTTT,CASSSAGTTDTQYF
TRBJ1-6,-,-,TRBV9,TGTGCCAGCAGCGTAGATTTGGGGGCACGGGGTTCACCCCTCCACTTT,CASSVDLGARGSPLHF
TRBJ1-2,-,-,TRBV24-1,TGTGCCACCAGTGATACCCCCGCAGGGAACTATGGCTACACCTTC,CATSDTPAGNYGYTF
TRBJ2-7,-,TRBD2,TRBV5-5,TGTGCCAGCAGCTTGGAAGGACTAGCCTACGAGCAGTACTTC,CASSLEGLAYEQYF
TRBJ1-4,-,TRBD1,TRBV7-2,TGTGCCAGCAGCCTTATGAGGACAGGCAATGAAAAACTGTTTTTT,CASSLMRTGNEKLFF
TRBJ2-7,-,-,TRBV7-8,TGTGCCAGCAGCTTTACTAGGCCTTCCTACGAGCAGTACTTC,CASSFTRPSYEQYF
TRBJ1-4,-,-,TRBV19,TGTGCCAGTAGTATAAGTCGGGGTGGGAGTAGTGAAAAACTGTTTTTT,CASSISRGGSSEKLFF
TRBJ1-2,-,-,TRBV6-2/TRBV6-3,TGTGCCAGCAGTTCTGACAGTCCGAACTATGGCTACACCTTC,CASSSDSPNYGYTF
TRBJ2-3,once,-,TRBV4-3,TGCGCCAGCAGCCAAGATGTGTTGAGGGCTCAAATCACAGATACGCAGTATTTT,CASSQDVLRAQITDTQYF
TRBJ2-2,few,-,TRBV5-1,TGCGCCAGCAGCTTGTATGTCACCGGGGAGCTGTTTTTT,CASSLYVTGELFF
TRBJ1-1,-,-,TRBV2,TGTGCCAGCAGTGAAAGCCATATTACTGAAGCTTTCTTT,CASSESHITEAFF
TRBJ1-5,-,-,TRBV19,TGTGCCAGTAGTATAGGCGGCAATCAGCCCCAGCATTTT,CASSIGGNQPQHF
TRBJ1-1,few,-,TRBV14,TGTGCCAGCAGCCTAACCTTACAGGGCACTGAAGCTTTCTTT,CASSLTLQGTEAFF
TRBJ1-4,-,TRBD1,TRBV2,TGTGCCACCGACAGGGGGCACGAAAAACTGTTTTTT,CATDRGHEKLFF
TRBJ2-1,medium-sized,-,TRBV7-8,TGTGCCAGCAGCTTATTTAGGACAAGCTCCTACAATGAGCAGTTCTTC,CASSLFRTSSYNEQFF
TRBJ2-3,-,-,TRBV7-2,TGTGCCAGCAGCCCCTTTTCGACTAGCACAGATACGCAGTATTTT,CASSPFSTSTDTQYF
TRBJ2-1,few,TRBD2,TRBV27,TGTGCCAGCGCCTGGACTAGCGGGAGGGCGAATGAGCAGTTCTTC,CASAWTSGRANEQFF
TRBJ2-3,-,-,TRBV7-2,TGTGCCAGCAGCCTAAGCACAGATACGCAGTATTTT,CASSLSTDTQYF
TRBJ1-2,-,-,TRBV10-3,TGTGCCATCAGTGAAGACCTACAGGTTGGCTACACCTTC,CAISEDLQVGYTF
TRBJ1-2,-,-,TRBV6-6,TGTGCCAGCAGCCCCGTTAACTATGGCTACACCTTC,CASSPVNYGYTF
TRBJ1-3,-,TRBD1,TRBV28,TGTGCCAGCCGAGTTCTAGGGACAGGGGACCGAAACACCATATATTTT,CASRVLGTGDRNTIYF
TRBJ1-2,-,-,TRBV2,TGTGCCAGCCCGAGCAGGGGTGGCTACACCTTC,CASPSRGGYTF
TRBJ2-1,once,TRBD1,TRBV13,TGTGCCAGCACACGACAGGGGTCCTACAATGAGCAGTTCTTC,CASTRQGSYNEQFF
TRBJ1-2,-,-,TRBV3-1/TRBV3-2,TGTGCCAGCGGGACACATTTCTATGGCTACACCTTC,CASGTHFYGYTF
TRBJ1-1,once,-,TRBV9,TGTGCCAGCAGCCCCAACACACATATGAACACTGAAGCTTTCTTT,CASSPNTHMNTEAFF
TRBJ2-3,-,TRBD1,TRBV15,TGTGCCACCAGCAGAACTACGGGACAGGGGATAGATACGCAGTATTTT,CATSRTTGQGIDTQYF
TRBJ2-1,-,TRBD1,TRBV6-5,TGTGCCAGCGGCCGACAGGGGCTCCCCAATGAGCAGTTCTTC,CASGRQGLPNEQFF
TRBJ1-4,-,TRBD1,TRBV30,TGTGCCTGGATGGACAGGCGGGTTGCTGAAAAACTGTTTTTT,CAWMDRRVAEKLFF
TRBJ2-3,-,TRBD1,TRBV5-4,TGTGCCAGCTGTGAGACAGGGGTTAAAGATACGCAGTATTTT,CASCETGVKDTQYF
TRBJ1-6,-,-,TRBV5-4,TGTGCCAGCAGCTCTGGACAGAATAATTCACCCCTCCACTTT,CASSSGQNNSPLHF
TRBJ1-1,once,-,TRBV5-1,TGCGCCAGCAGAATGGGCGGACTATCCTCGCTGCAACACCAAGCTTTCTTT,CASRMGGLSSLQHQAFF
TRBJ2-5,once,TRBD2,TRBV5-1,TGCGCCAGCAGCTTGCCGACTAGCGGGGGACAAGAGACCCAGTACTTC,CASSLPTSGGQETQYF
TRBJ2-2,-,TRBD2,TRBV27,TGTGCCAGCAGCAGAAGCGGGGGGGCCTTCGCCGGGGAGCTGTTTTTT,CASSRSGGAFAGELFF
TRBJ1-3,few,TRBD1,TRBV3-1/TRBV3-2,TGTGCCAGCAGAACCAGGGGGACTGGAAACACCATATATTTT,CASRTRGTGNTIYF
TRBJ2-1,-,TRBD2,TRBV2,TGTGCCAGCAGAAGTAGCGGGACTAGCTACAATGAGCAGTTCTTC,CASRSSGTSYNEQFF
TRBJ1-1,-,-,TRBV4-1,TGCGCCAGCACCTCCAGGCCCTCCGCTATGAACACTGAAGCTTTCTTT,CASTSRPSAMNTEAFF
TRBJ1-2,once,-,TRBV5-1,TGCGCCAGCAGCTTGTTAGACAGGAGCGGCTACACCTTC,CASSLLDRSGYTF
TRBJ1-4,-,TRBD1,TRBV14,TGTGCCAGCAGCCAACCCACAGGGGTAGGAGCTAATGAAAAACTGTTTTTT,CASSQPTGVGANEKLFF
TRBJ1-4,-,TRBD1,TRBV4-1,TGCGCCAGCAGCCAGGGACAGGGGGAAGAGGAAAAACTGTTTTTT,CASSQGQGEEEKLFF
TRBJ1-1,-,-,TRBV27,TGTGCCAGCAGGTTTAGTTCAGGGTTGAACACTGAAGCTTTCTTT,CASRFSSGLNTEAFF
TRBJ2-3,-,TRBD2,TRBV2,TGTGCCAGCATAAAACAAGCGGGGGGCACAGATACGCAGTATTTT,CASIKQAGGTDTQYF
TRBJ1-2,-,TRBD1,TRBV7-9,TGTGCCACCACCCCGGTAGGGGGCGAATCCGGTGCAGGTGGCTACACCTTC,CATTPVGGESGAGGYTF
TRBJ1-2,-,TRBD1,TRBV12-3/TRBV12-4,TGTGCCAGCAGCAGGGGGACCTATGGCTACACCTTC,CASSRGTYGYTF
TRBJ1-1,-,-,TRBV4-3,TGCGCCAGCAGCCAAGGACTAAGGATGAACACTGAAGCTTTCTTT,CASSQGLRMNTEAFF
TRBJ1-1,-,-,TRBV6-5,TGTGCCAGCAGTTTCACGGGGAACACTGAAGCTTTCTTT,CASSFTGNTEAFF
TRBJ1-5,-,TRBD1,TRBV15,TGTGCCACCAGCGCCAACCGGGACAGGGATCAGCCCCAGCATTTT,CATSANRDRDQPQHF
TRBJ2-2,-,TRBD1,TRBV19,TGTGCCAGCGGGACAGCCAACACCGGGGAGCTGTTTTTT,CASGTANTGELFF
TRBJ2-4,-,TRBD2,TRBV7-8,TGTGCCAGCAGCATACGTCCGGGACTACCTGTGATTCAGTACTTC,CASSIRPGLPVIQYF
TRBJ1-1,few,-,TRBV2,TGTGCCAGCAGGAGACCGGGGGATAGCGCTGAAGCTTTCTTT,CASRRPGDSAEAFF
TRBJ1-1,-,TRBD1,TRBV7-2,TGTGCCAGCAGCTCAAGACAGGGAGTAGTAACTTTCTTT,CASSSRQGVVTFF
TRBJ2-7,few,-,TRBV7-2,TGTGCCAGCAGCTTACAGGGGAGCAGTTACGAGCAGTACTTC,CASSLQGSSYEQYF
TRBJ1-4,-,-,TRBV3-1/TRBV3-2,TGTGCCAGCAGCCAAGTAAAACGGGATGAAAAACTGTTTTTT,CASSQVKRDEKLFF
TRBJ1-6,-,TRBD1,TRBV7-9,TGTGCCAGCAGCTGGGACAGCGCCTATAATTCACCCCTCCACTTT,CASSWDSAYNSPLHF
TRBJ1-1,-,-,TRBV19,TGTGCCAGTAGTATCCCTGGAGGGACTAACACTGAAGCTTTCTTT,CASSIPGGTNTEAFF
TRBJ1-1,once,TRBD1,TRBV5-1,TGCGCCAGCAGCATTGGGACAGCTATAATTGACACTGAAGCTTTCTTT,CASSIGTAIIDTEAFF
TRBJ2-5,-,-,TRBV5-1,TGCGCCAGTAGGGGGCGGGGTACTGGGGAGACCCAGTACTTC,CASRGRGTGETQYF
TRBJ1-1,once,TRBD1,TRBV10-3,TGTGCCATCAGAAAACAGGGGTTGAACACTGAAGCTTTCTTT,CAIRKQGLNTEAFF
TRBJ1-4,-,-,TRBV25-1,TGTGCCAGCAGGACGGCCGTGGGGCGAAAACTGTTTTTT,CASRTAVGRKLFF